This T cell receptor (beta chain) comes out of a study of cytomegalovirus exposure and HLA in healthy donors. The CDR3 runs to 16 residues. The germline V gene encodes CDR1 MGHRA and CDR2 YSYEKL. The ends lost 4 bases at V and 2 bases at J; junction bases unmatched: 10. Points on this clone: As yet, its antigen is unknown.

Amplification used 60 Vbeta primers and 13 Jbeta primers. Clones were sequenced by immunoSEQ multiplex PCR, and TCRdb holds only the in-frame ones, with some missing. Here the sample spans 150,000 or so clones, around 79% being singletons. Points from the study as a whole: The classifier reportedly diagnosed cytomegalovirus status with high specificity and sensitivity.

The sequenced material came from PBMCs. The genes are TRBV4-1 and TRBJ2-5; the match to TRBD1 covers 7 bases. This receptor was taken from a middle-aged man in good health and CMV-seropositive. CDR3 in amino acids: CASSLRDGTVQETQYF. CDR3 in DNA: TGCGCCAGCAGCCTACGGGACGGGACAGTACAAGAGACCCAGTACTTC.